This is a list of T cell receptor beta chains from one sample in a study of shared clonotypes between healthy human individuals. Clones were read by immunoSEQ multiplex PCR, and TCRdb kept only the in-frame ones, dropping some. The sample holds 2,500,000 or so clones; approximately 94% are singletons and the top ten take about 0.13%. Sequenced input: naive CD4+ T cells sorted from blood. The receptors here all came from a man between 18 and 29 years old in good health. CDR3s include the opening cysteine and the closing phenylalanine or tryptophan. Each record gives: CDR3 length, V gene, J gene, D gene, clone size, CDR3 protein, CDR3 DNA. D genes are given only for firm matches. Not all rows give a size; the values are once, few, many and, for expanded clones, a class.

15	TRBV10-3	TRBJ2-7	TRBD2	NA	CAISEALAGVHEQYF	TGTGCCATCAGTGAGGCGCTAGCGGGAGTACACGAGCAGTACTTC
14	TRBV18	TRBJ1-5	NA	NA	CASSPPLGGQPQHF	TGTGCCAGCTCACCACCCCTGGGGGGACAGCCCCAGCATTTT
18	TRBV7-3	TRBJ1-1	TRBD1	NA	CASSLKGPGTGSNTEAFF	TGTGCCAGCAGCTTAAAGGGACCCGGGACAGGGAGTAACACTGAAGCTTTCTTT
15	TRBV5-1	TRBJ2-2	NA	few	CASNRDGQNTGELFF	TGCGCCAGCAATAGGGACGGCCAGAACACCGGGGAGCTGTTTTTT
15	TRBV7-9	TRBJ2-1	NA	once	CASSPDYEGYNEQFF	TGTGCCAGCAGCCCTGACTATGAGGGGTACAATGAGCAGTTCTTC
12	TRBV7-2	TRBJ2-7	NA	once	CASSLGPGEQYF	TGTGCCAGCAGCCTCGGACCGGGGGAGCAGTACTTC
16	TRBV11-2	TRBJ2-5	NA	NA	CASSLVGGSGRETQYF	TGTGCCAGCAGCTTAGTAGGTGGGTCTGGGAGAGAGACCCAGTACTTC
21	TRBV4-3	TRBJ1-5	TRBD1	NA	CASSQAYLGRGPEDSNQPQHF	TGCGCCAGCAGCCAAGCATACCTCGGCAGGGGGCCCGAGGATAGCAATCAGCCCCAGCATTTT
15	TRBV5-1	TRBJ2-5	NA	NA	CASSLGRGTLETQYF	TGCGCCAGCAGCTTGGGAAGGGGGACACTAGAGACCCAGTACTTC
17	TRBV5-1	TRBJ2-3	NA	NA	CASSFFVVMGHTDTQYF	TGCGCCAGCAGCTTTTTTGTAGTGATGGGGCACACAGATACGCAGTATTTT
15	TRBV7-2	TRBJ2-1	TRBD2	NA	CASSLVGLVNNEQFF	TGTGCCAGCAGCTTAGTGGGACTAGTTAACAATGAGCAGTTCTTC
12	TRBV19	TRBJ2-7	NA	NA	CASSIEGYEQYF	TGTGCCAGTAGTATCGAGGGTTACGAGCAGTACTTC
17	TRBV4-1	TRBJ2-1	TRBD2	NA	CASSQEEGTSGLREQFF	TGCGCCAGCAGCCAAGAAGAGGGGACTAGCGGACTTAGGGAGCAGTTCTTC
17	TRBV14	TRBJ2-2	NA	NA	CASSPLRGGSNTGELFF	TGTGCCAGCAGCCCGCTTCGCGGGGGCTCGAACACCGGGGAGCTGTTTTTT
15	TRBV7-9	TRBJ2-2	NA	once	CASSLNVERAGELFF	TGTGCCAGCAGCCTCAATGTCGAGAGGGCCGGGGAGCTGTTTTTT
13	TRBV29-1	TRBJ1-1	NA	NA	CSVAGRLSTEAFF	TGCAGCGTTGCAGGGCGTTTGTCCACTGAAGCTTTCTTT
16	TRBV5-1	TRBJ2-1	TRBD2	NA	CASRGVAGSSYNEQFF	TGCGCCAGCAGGGGGGTAGCGGGCAGCTCCTACAATGAGCAGTTCTTC
15	TRBV9	TRBJ2-5	TRBD2	NA	CASSTLAGGQETQYF	TGTGCCAGCAGCACACTAGCGGGAGGGCAGGAGACCCAGTACTTC
13	TRBV6-1	TRBJ1-2	NA	once	CASSEGGSYGYTF	TGTGCCAGCAGTGAGGGGGGAAGCTATGGCTACACCTTC
14	TRBV4-2	TRBJ1-1	TRBD1	NA	CASSHGTGSFRAFF	TGTGCCAGCAGCCACGGGACAGGTTCTTTTAGAGCTTTCTTT
15	TRBV30	TRBJ2-5	TRBD2	NA	CAWSTGLARLGTQYF	TGTGCCTGGAGTACGGGACTAGCGCGCCTTGGGACCCAGTACTTC
16	TRBV4-1	TRBJ2-7	TRBD1	NA	CASSPGTGFSSYEQYF	TGCGCCAGCAGCCCCGGGACAGGGTTTTCATCCTACGAGCAGTACTTC
14	TRBV6-1	TRBJ2-7	NA	NA	CASSEAGTHYEQYF	TGTGCCAGCAGTGAAGCCGGGACACACTACGAGCAGTACTTC
15	TRBV18	TRBJ2-5	TRBD1	once	CASSLDRGPGETQYF	TGTGCCAGCTCTCTGGACAGGGGGCCCGGCGAGACCCAGTACTTC
17	TRBV18	TRBJ2-7	TRBD1	once	CASSPPIEQGNPYEQYF	TGTGCCAGCTCACCACCGATCGAACAGGGGAATCCCTACGAGCAGTACTTC
12	TRBV28	TRBJ1-4	NA	NA	CASSFLSEKLFF	TGTGCCAGCAGTTTTCTGTCCGAAAAACTGTTTTTT
15	TRBV5-4	TRBJ2-5	TRBD1	NA	CASSLGDRGSETQYF	TGTGCCAGCAGCTTGGGGGACAGGGGTTCAGAGACCCAGTACTTC
13	TRBV10-1	TRBJ2-7	NA	once	CASSEGSSYEQYF	TGCGCCAGCAGTGAAGGGAGCTCCTACGAGCAGTACTTC
11	TRBV28	TRBJ2-5	NA	NA	CAVLYQETQYF	TGTGCCGTCCTGTACCAAGAGACCCAGTACTTC
13	TRBV29-1	TRBJ2-5	NA	NA	CSVEVGGRETQYF	TGCAGCGTTGAAGTGGGGGGTCGAGAGACCCAGTACTTC
16	TRBV27	TRBJ2-5	TRBD2	NA	CASSFRLAGGFETQYF	TGTGCCAGCAGTTTTAGACTAGCGGGGGGGTTTGAGACCCAGTACTTC
15	TRBV19	TRBJ1-5	NA	NA	CASSMGGVYNQPQHF	TGTGCCAGTAGTATGGGCGGCGTCTACAATCAGCCCCAGCATTTT
13	TRBV28	TRBJ2-7	NA	once	CASSSGQSYEQYF	TGTGCCAGCAGTAGCGGACAGTCTTACGAGCAGTACTTC
14	TRBV7-8	TRBJ1-5	NA	NA	CASSLAMGTQPQHF	TGTGCCAGCAGCTTAGCGATGGGGACCCAGCCCCAGCATTTT
13	TRBV6-5	TRBJ1-2	NA	NA	CASGRGAGYGYTF	TGTGCCAGCGGACGGGGGGCGGGCTATGGCTACACCTTC
15	TRBV28	TRBJ2-7	NA	NA	CASSLEGSSFSEQYF	TGTGCCAGCAGCCTAGAGGGGAGCTCGTTCAGCGAGCAGTACTTC
16	TRBV7-6	TRBJ2-5	TRBD1	NA	CASSLAGDRWEETQYF	TGTGCCAGCAGCTTAGCCGGGGACAGGTGGGAAGAGACCCAGTACTTC
15	TRBV9	TRBJ2-7	TRBD1	NA	CASSPHQGQASEQYF	TGTGCCAGCAGTCCCCACCAGGGACAGGCCTCAGAGCAGTACTTC
15	TRBV29-1	TRBJ2-1	TRBD1	once	CSVEGTGLSYNEQFF	TGCAGCGTTGAGGGGACAGGACTATCCTACAATGAGCAGTTCTTC
15	TRBV11-2	TRBJ2-7	TRBD1	NA	CASSAPDRGAYEQYF	TGTGCCAGCAGCGCACCCGACAGGGGCGCTTACGAGCAGTACTTC
14	TRBV19	TRBJ2-7	TRBD2	NA	CASTPGGALNEQYF	TGTGCCAGTACCCCCGGGGGGGCCCTCAACGAGCAGTACTTC
14	TRBV19	TRBJ1-4	TRBD1	NA	CASRRQGGNEKLFF	TGTGCCAGTAGAAGACAGGGAGGGAATGAAAAACTGTTTTTT
15	TRBV7-9	TRBJ1-2	NA	once	CASSPPFGGEIYYAF	TGTGCCAGCAGCCCCCCCTTTGGGGGCGAGATTTACTACGCCTTC
16	TRBV10-2	TRBJ2-7	TRBD1	NA	CASSPRGTGGSYEQYF	TGCGCCAGCAGTCCTCGAGGGACAGGGGGCTCCTACGAGCAGTACTTC
16	TRBV5-1	TRBJ1-2	TRBD1	NA	CASSPWGQGEPYGYTF	TGCGCCAGCAGCCCCTGGGGACAGGGGGAACCCTATGGCTACACCTTC
15	TRBV9	TRBJ1-1	TRBD1	NA	CASSPWSRGDTEAFF	TGTGCCAGCAGCCCGTGGAGCAGGGGGGACACTGAAGCTTTCTTT
15	TRBV7-9	TRBJ2-2	TRBD2	NA	CASSILAVNTGELFF	TGTGCCAGCAGCATACTAGCGGTAAACACCGGGGAGCTGTTTTTT
16	TRBV5-4	TRBJ2-3	NA	NA	CASSLAGSGRTDTQYF	TGTGCCAGCAGCTTGGCGGGATCGGGCCGTACAGATACGCAGTATTTT
13	TRBV6-6	TRBJ1-5	NA	NA	CASTPDGNQPQHF	TGTGCCAGCACCCCAGACGGTAATCAGCCCCAGCATTTT
16	TRBV7-6	TRBJ2-3	TRBD1	NA	CASSRGGDRVSDTQYF	TGTGCCAGCAGCCGGGGTGGGGACAGGGTTTCAGATACGCAGTATTTT
15	TRBV5-4	TRBJ2-5	TRBD1	NA	CASRATGAPQETQYF	TGTGCCAGCAGGGCTACAGGGGCCCCACAAGAGACCCAGTACTTC
11	TRBV20-1	TRBJ1-2	NA	NA	CSASRGGGYTF	TGCAGTGCTAGTCGAGGAGGTGGCTACACCTTC